What follows is one TCR beta chain and its context. Its antigen remains unidentified. TCRdb passed the reads through MiXCR, listing each CDR3 protein once. The table has approximately 910,000 distinct CDR3 sequences, more than 25% seen once. The data are from a study of T cell repertoires in cytomegalovirus infection. About the study: It was recently identified HLA-C-restricted and well-studied HLA-B-restricted CMV epitopes that the study used. CMV infection plus the matching HLA type was flagged by public TCR beta signatures. Findings and caveats of the study: Of the TCR beta families, the public ones yielded a cumulative frequency that identified carriers of CMV plus the relevant HLA.

This sample comprised cultured CD8+ T cells from PBMCs, obtained from culture after CMV antigen stimulation. The sequence was collected from a human donor in good health (CMV status not recorded). Some clones in this sample may be carry-over from other donors' samples.

The CDR3: CASSELDGGGYTF. The CDR3 DNA follows: TGCGCCAGCAGTGAATTGGACGGGGGTGGCTACACCTTC. The J gene is TRBJ1-2, the V gene TRBV10-2, with a possible D match to TRBD1 (5 bases). CDR3 length equals 13 residues. The germline V gene has CDR1 WSHSY and CDR2 SAAADI. V shed 3 bases and J shed 7 bases, with 12 bases lying between them.